This T cell receptor beta chain was documented in a study of T cell responses to AZD1222 COVID-19 vaccine. Using immunoSEQ multiplex PCR, the repertoire was profiled, and TCRdb retains in-frame clones only, with some absent. The profile shows 80,000 to 90,000 clones, under 95% of them singletons. Germline V CDR1 and CDR2: MNHEY, SMNVEV (reference sequence). V was trimmed by 3 bases and J by 7 bases, leaving 13 bases between them. The CDR3 sequence is 14 residues long. Whole-study results and caveats: Seropositive AZD1222 recipients at baseline numbered only 6 or 7. Donors were largely white British and mainly female; clonal diversity was possibly underestimated.

A note on this clone: Its cognate antigen is unknown.

This TCR was sampled from an adult in good health. The specimen comprised peripheral blood, sampled on day 0 of AZD1222 vaccination. J is TRBJ1-5 and V is TRBV27; D gene ambiguous. The CDR3 DNA reads TGTGCCAGCAGTTTCGTCGGGGAGGGACAGCCCCAGCATTTT. Translation: CASSFVGEGQPQHF.